These 18 T cell receptor beta chains were sequenced from one sample in a study of response to subunit inactivated influenza vaccine. Each CDR3 protein is one row after TCRdb ran MiXCR on the RT-PCR reads. Among some 500,000 distinct CDR3 sequences listed, around 25% were seen once. Sequences were derived from CD4+ T cells sorted from PBMCs, sampled around 5 days after vaccination. These receptors were collected from a man over 45 who received an inactivated influenza vaccine.

A few counts support this clonotype. This CDR3 is CSATDRDRTYNEQFF. CDR3 DNA sequence: TGCAGTGCTACGGATAGGGACAGGACTTACAATGAGCAGTTCTTC. This chain joins TRBV20-1 and TRBJ2-1; 8 bases are a match to TRBD1. Germline CDR1 reads DFQATT; CDR2 reads SNEGSKA (reference sequence). The CDR3 is 15 residues long. J gave up 4 bases and V 4 bases, and 9 bases lay outside the gene matches.

The chain couples TRBV20-1 to TRBJ1-3; D is perhaps TRBD1 (6 bases). The CDR3 contains 14 residues. V was cut by 2 bases and J by 6 bases, with 14 bases left in between. The germline V gene has CDR1 DFQATT and CDR2 SNEGSKA (reference sequence). The CDR3 DNA reads TGCAGTGCTAGATCTCCACAGGGTGTAAACACCATATATTTT. This encodes CSARSPQGVNTIYF.

Concerning this clonotype: A much larger clone is a single base away; this may be a read error. This chain connects TRBV6-2 or TRBV6-3 to TRBJ2-7, with 9 bases fitting TRBD1. The CDR3 has 13 residues. Germline CDR1 is MNHEY and CDR2 is SVGEGT. V lost 6 bases and J lost 3; bases outside the gene matches: 3. The CDR3 sequence is CASSWDRVYEQYF. For the CDR3, the DNA is TGTGCCAGCAGCTGGGACAGGGTCTACGAGCAGTACTTC.

The rearrangement links TRBV10-3 to TRBJ2-7; 10 bases are shared with TRBD2. Germline V gene data show CDR1 as ENHRY and CDR2 as SYGVKD. With V trimmed by 0 bases and J by 4 bases, 3 bases remained unmatched. There are 15 residues in the CDR3. The chain's CDR3 is CAISESGAGGYEQYF. In nucleotides, the CDR3 is TGTGCCATCAGTGAGTCGGGAGCGGGAGGGTACGAGCAGTACTTC.

The J gene is TRBJ2-1, the V gene TRBV4-3; 8 nucleotides match TRBD2. Trimming at V came to 0 bases and at J to 15 bases, leaving 7 bases not matched to a gene. Germline CDR1 reads LGHNA; CDR2 reads YSLEER. CDR3 length: 13 amino acids. The CDR3 coding sequence is TGCGCCAGCAGCCAAGACAGGCGGGAGGTCCCGTTCTTC. This codes for CASSQDRREVPFF.

This clonotype was observed a handful of times. V is TRBV20-1 and J is TRBJ2-7; D possibly corresponds to TRBD2 (6 bases). The length of the CDR3 is 16 residues. The V gene's germline CDR1 is DFQATT and CDR2 SNEGSKA (reference sequence). V was clipped by 6 bases and J by 0 bases, with 21 bases between them. The CDR3 DNA reads as TGCAGTGCAGGCAACCCGGGACTCAGGAGCTCCTACGAGCAGTACTTC. Protein sequence: CSAGNPGLRSSYEQYF.

Ten or more counts support this clonotype. The rearrangement links TRBV20-1 to TRBJ2-7; 7 nucleotides line up with TRBD2. V dropped 1 base and J dropped 3; count of bases not matched to a gene: 3. This CDR3 region has 13 residues. CDR1 and CDR2 (germline): DFQATT, SNEGSKA (reference sequence). The CDR3 loop is CSARVGGSYEQYF. In nucleotides, the CDR3 is TGCAGTGCTAGAGTGGGCGGGAGCTACGAGCAGTACTTC.

The chain is built from TRBV27 and TRBJ2-7; D is perhaps TRBD1 (6 bases). The CDR3 covers 15 residues. Trimming took 6 bases from V and 3 from J, leaving 18 bases between them. The germline gives CDR1 MNHEY, CDR2 SMNVEV (reference sequence). The CDR3 coding sequence is TGTGCCAGCAGGTTGGCCGGGACACCGGTCTACGAGCAGTACTTC. Amino acids: CASRLAGTPVYEQYF.

The CDR3 nucleotides read TGTGCCAGCAGTCCTTTGAGGTCCCAGCAGTACTTC. Translated: CASSPLRSQQYF. The chain recombines TRBV28 with TRBJ2-7, with D hard to call. The CDR3 runs to 12 residues. From germline, CDR1 is MDHEN and CDR2 SYDVKM. Deletions cut 5 bases from V and 8 bases from J, with 13 bases between.

The chain has TRBV5-1 and TRBJ2-3, with a weak D call TRBD2 (6 bases). The CDR3 runs 16 residues. Germline loops: CDR1 SGHRS, CDR2 YFSETQ. The ends were cut back, 4 bases at V and 2 bases at J, with 17 bases in the middle. Written as DNA, the CDR3 is TGCGCCAGCAGCAGATCTGGAGGGCAATTCACAGATACGCAGTATTTT. Its protein is CASSRSGGQFTDTQYF.

The V gene is TRBV4-1, the J gene TRBJ1-6; D unclear. CDR3 length: 13 residues. Trimming cost V 1 base and J 9 bases, with 7 bases left between them. Germline V gene sequence: CDR1 MGHRA, CDR2 YSYEKL. CDR3 sequence (DNA): TGCGCCAGCAGCCAAGGATTGAGTTCACCCCTCCACTTT. It is translated as CASSQGLSSPLHF.

The chain uses TRBV4-1 and TRBJ2-1; possibly TRBD1 or TRBD2 for D (5 bases each). V was cut by 2 bases and J by 5 bases, with 28 bases left in between. This CDR3 contains 20 residues. CDR1 and CDR2 from the germline V gene are MGHRA and YSYEKL. Here the CDR3 DNA reads TGCGCCAGCAGCCAATTCTACGTCAGCCGGGACCTAGAATCAAACAATGAGCAGTTCTTC. It yields the protein CASSQFYVSRDLESNNEQFF.

CDR3 in amino acids: CASSYVPYNEQFF. CDR3 DNA sequence: TGTGCCAGCAGTTACGTCCCCTACAATGAGCAGTTCTTC. The rearrangement joins TRBV6-2 or TRBV6-3 to TRBJ2-1; D is ambiguous. There are 13 residues in the CDR3. The germline V gene has CDR1 MNHEY and CDR2 SVGEGT. Trimming removed 2 bases at V and 2 bases at J, with 4 bases between.

The CDR3 region is CASSLIPSTAEAFF. CDR3 sequence (DNA): TGTGCCAGCAGTTTAATTCCCAGTACGGCTGAAGCTTTCTTT. V usage is TRBV27 and J usage is TRBJ1-1, with D unclear. Germline lookup yields CDR1 MNHEY and CDR2 SMNVEV (reference sequence). V was pared by 2 bases and J by 6 bases, with 13 bases between. CDR3 size: 14 residues.

This clonotype was detected a few times. The J gene is TRBJ2-7, the V gene TRBV30, with D unclear. The CDR3 totals 13 residues. The germline V gene has CDR1 GTSNPN and CDR2 SVGIG (reference sequence). Trimming removed 2 bases at V and 7 bases at J, with 15 bases between. CDR3 region: CAWSFGQIPEQYF. As DNA, the CDR3 is TGTGCCTGGAGTTTTGGCCAAATTCCTGAGCAGTACTTC.

This clonotype was picked up a small number of times. V usage is TRBV20-1 and J usage is TRBJ2-5; either TRBD1 or TRBD2 may fit D (5 bases each). The CDR3 totals 13 residues. Germline-derived CDR1 and CDR2 are DFQATT and SNEGSKA (reference sequence). Trimming took off 6 bases at V and 10 bases at J, with 21 bases between the two ends. In nucleotides, the CDR3 is TGCAGTGCCCCGCCATACAGTGAGGGGAACCAGTACTTC. It is translated as CSAPPYSEGNQYF.

A few counts support this clonotype. The chain is built from TRBV5-1 and TRBJ2-7, with 9 bases identical to TRBD2. Per the germline V gene, CDR1 is SGHRS and CDR2 is YFSETQ. J lost 0 bases, V lost 0 bases, and 1 base had no gene match. This CDR3 contains 15 residues. CDR3 region: CASSLGLAASYEQYF. The DNA for the CDR3 is TGCGCCAGCAGCTTGGGACTAGCGGCCTCCTACGAGCAGTACTTC.

This clonotype was detected a few times. V gene TRBV5-1 combines with J gene TRBJ2-2; no definite D call. Germline CDR1 is SGHRS and CDR2 is YFSETQ. The ends were cut back, 0 bases at V and 6 bases at J, with 6 bases in the middle. This CDR3 comprises 13 residues. The CDR3 DNA reads TGCGCCAGCAGCTTGGACGCGTCCGGGGAGCTGTTTTTT. Translated: CASSLDASGELFF.